The clone carrying this T cell receptor (beta chain) occurred a few times. As yet, its antigen is unknown. The assay was immunoSEQ multiplex PCR, and TCRdb's table has in-frame clones only and misses some. This sample carries 250,000 to 300,000 clones, around 85% of them seen once, and the ten largest clones take around 1%. This entry is derived from a study of cytomegalovirus exposure and HLA in healthy donors. Study-level findings and limits: In vitro assays verified that three CMV-associated chains recognized CMV antigens specifically. The tendency of first-cohort TCR clusters to co-occur in the 130 or so validation repertoires was identified by a subsequent analysis. Listed as cytomegalovirus-associated were 150 or so TCR beta chains.

Germline V gene sequence: CDR1 MNHNY, CDR2 SVGAGI (reference sequence). The CDR3 runs to 12 residues. Trimming removed 11 bases from V and 9 bases from J, with 17 bases in between. The chain carries TRBV6-6 and TRBJ2-1; perhaps TRBD1 as D (5 bases). The sequence derives from a woman aged 18 to 35 in good health and CMV-seronegative. The sequencing sample was made of PBMCs. The CDR3 DNA reads as TGTGCCGGGGCCCCGGACGGTGTTGAGCAGTTCTTC. Protein product: CAGAPDGVEQFF.